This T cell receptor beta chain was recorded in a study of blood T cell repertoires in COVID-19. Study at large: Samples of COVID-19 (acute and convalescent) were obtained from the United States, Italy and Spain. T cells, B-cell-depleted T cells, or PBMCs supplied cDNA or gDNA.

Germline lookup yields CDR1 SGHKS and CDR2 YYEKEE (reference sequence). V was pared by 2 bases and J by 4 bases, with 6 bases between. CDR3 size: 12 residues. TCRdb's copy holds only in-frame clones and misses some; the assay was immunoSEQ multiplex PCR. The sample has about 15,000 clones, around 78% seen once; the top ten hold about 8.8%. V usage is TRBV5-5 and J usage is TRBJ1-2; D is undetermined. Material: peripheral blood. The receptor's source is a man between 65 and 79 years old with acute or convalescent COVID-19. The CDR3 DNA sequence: TGTGCCAGCAGCTTCCGGGGCTATGGCTACACCTTC. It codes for CASSFRGYGYTF.